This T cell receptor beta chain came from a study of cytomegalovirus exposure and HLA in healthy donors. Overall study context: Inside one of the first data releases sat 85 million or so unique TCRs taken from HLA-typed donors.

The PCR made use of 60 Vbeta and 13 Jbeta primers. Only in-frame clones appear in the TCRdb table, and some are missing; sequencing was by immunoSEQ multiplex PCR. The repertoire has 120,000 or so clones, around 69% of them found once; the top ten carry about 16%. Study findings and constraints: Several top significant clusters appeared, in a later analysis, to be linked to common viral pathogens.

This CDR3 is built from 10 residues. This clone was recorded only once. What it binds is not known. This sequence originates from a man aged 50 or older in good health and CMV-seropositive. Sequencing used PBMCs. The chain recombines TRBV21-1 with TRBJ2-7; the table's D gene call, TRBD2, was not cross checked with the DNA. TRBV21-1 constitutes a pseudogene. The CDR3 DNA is TGTGCCAGCACCCCCGGGGAGCAGTACTTC. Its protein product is CASTPGEQYF.